The entry below gives a single T cell receptor (beta chain) sequence along with its context. Its antigen remains unidentified. The data originate from a study of breast tumors, draining lymph nodes, adjacent tissues. Study findings and constraints: Compared with basal-like, luminal-like tumors shared significantly more repertoire with nontumor tissue. Tumor repertoires ranked between lymph nodes and nontumor tissue in diversity, with V and J gene preferences. Most tumor T cells seemingly derive from lymph node, then expand in tumor.

TCRdb independently ran MiXCR on the multiplex PCR reads; one entry per CDR3 protein. The sample carries some 100,000 distinct CDR3 sequences, 21% recorded once. Samples came from axillary lymph nodes draining the breast cancer. The CDR3 contains 12 residues. Per germline, CDR1 MNHNS and CDR2 SASEGT. The V end lost 7 bases, the J end lost 2 bases, and 7 bases lay between the germline ends. This chain uses TRBV6-1 with TRBJ2-3, with D perhaps matching TRBD2 (5 bases). The sequenced sample consisted of axillary lymph node tissue. The TCR was taken from a female donor with breast cancer. Some clones in this sample may be carry-over from other donors' samples. CDR3 sequence reads: CASKAATDTQYF. For the CDR3, the DNA is TGTGCCAGCAAAGCGGCCACAGATACGCAGTATTTT.